The 9 T cell receptor beta chains reported below all come from one sample, sequenced in a study of beta chain features in type 1 diabetes. Every bit of the isolated RNA underwent reverse transcription, so sequencing read expressed TCRB transcripts. Assay used: immunoSEQ multiplex PCR; TCRdb lists only in-frame clones, some missing. The sample lists 300,000 to 350,000 clones, roughly 8% occurring once. The sample comprised central memory CD4+ T cells from blood. These receptor sequences come from a woman between 18 and 29 years old in good health.

The genes are TRBV9 and TRBJ2-3; perhaps D is TRBD1 or TRBD2 (6 bases each). V lost 0 bases to trimming and J lost 3 bases, with 17 bases between them. The germline V gene encodes CDR1 SGDLS and CDR2 YYNGEE. This CDR3 comprises 17 residues. In nucleotides, the CDR3 is TGTGCCAGCAGCGTAGACGGGGGCACATTGGGTACAGATACGCAGTATTTT. This encodes CASSVDGGTLGTDTQYF.

This clone showed up just a few times. The chain couples TRBV18 to TRBJ2-5, with 9 positions matching TRBD1. The CDR3 runs to 15 residues. The trim removed 6 bases at V and 5 bases at J, leaving 10 bases unmatched. The germline CDR1 and CDR2 sequences are KGHSH and LQKENI. The CDR3 sequence is CASSSGTGRSETQYF. CDR3 sequence (DNA): TGTGCCAGCTCCTCCGGGACAGGGAGGTCGGAGACCCAGTACTTC. Looking up the rest from reference TRBV18 and TRBJ2-5 gives the full variable domain: NAGVMQNPRHLVRRRGQEARLRCSPMKGHSHVYWYRQLPEEGLKFMVYLQKENIIDESGMPKERFSAEFPKEGPSILRIQQVVRGDSAAYFCASSSGTGRSETQYFGPGTRLLVL.

This clone was detected a few times. The chain employs TRBV7-2 and TRBJ2-3, with 8 bases matching TRBD1. The germline V gene has CDR1 SGHTA and CDR2 FQGNSA. The CDR3 has 12 amino acids. Trimming took 3 bases from V and 9 from J; bases not matched to a gene: 2. This chain's CDR3 is CASSFDRGTQYF. DNA for the CDR3: TGTGCCAGCAGCTTTGACAGGGGAACGCAGTATTTT.

This sequence joins TRBV6-5 and TRBJ1-1; D ambiguous. This CDR3 spans 14 amino acids. V gave up 2 bases and J gave up 2 bases, with 9 bases separating them. In germline, CDR1 is MNHEY, CDR2 SVGAGI. Here the CDR3 reads CASSYAASNTEAFF. The CDR3 DNA follows: TGTGCCAGCAGTTACGCGGCCTCTAACACTGAAGCTTTCTTT.

The chain couples TRBV4-2 to TRBJ2-3, with TRBD2 matching 8 bases. The CDR3 runs to 17 residues. The V segment lost 1 base and the J segment 4 bases; nucleotides outside the gene matches: 10. Germline V CDR1 and CDR2: LGHNA, YNFKEQ. The DNA for the CDR3 is TGTGCCAGCAGCCAAGTGGGAGCGGGAGCGCGGGCAGATACGCAGTATTTT. The encoded protein is CASSQVGAGARADTQYF.

V gene TRBV4-3 combines with J gene TRBJ1-4; D is uncertain. Germline V gene lookup returns CDR1 LGHNA and CDR2 YSLEER. The CDR3 loop spans 15 amino acids. V dropped 4 bases and J dropped 0 bases, with 9 bases sitting between them. The CDR3 DNA sequence: TGCGCCAGCAGCCTCCGACTAGCAACTAATGAAAAACTGTTTTTT. The encoded protein is CASSLRLATNEKLFF.

Only a few counts were recorded for this clone. The chain joins TRBV4-3 to TRBJ1-1, with 8 bases aligning to TRBD1. The CDR3 covers 16 residues. V dropped 2 bases and J dropped 1; count of bases not matched to a gene: 6. Germline CDR1 LGHNA, CDR2 YSLEER. The CDR3 spells CASSQYHRGTNTEAFF. The CDR3 DNA reads as TGCGCCAGCAGCCAATACCACAGGGGGACGAACACTGAAGCTTTCTTT.

The genes are TRBV6-6 and TRBJ2-7, with 9 positions matching TRBD1. V gave up 6 bases and J gave up 7 bases; unmatched junction bases: 7. Germline CDR1 reads MNHNY; CDR2 reads SVGAGI (reference sequence). This CDR3 is 13 amino acids long. The CDR3 sequence is CASRTGTGREQYF. CDR3 DNA sequence: TGTGCCAGCAGGACTGGGACAGGGCGGGAGCAGTACTTC.

The chain links TRBV4-1 to TRBJ2-1; 7 nucleotides match TRBD2. Per the germline V gene, CDR1 is MGHRA and CDR2 is YSYEKL. The V and J ends lost 0 bases and 10 bases, in that order; junction bases with no gene match: 6. The CDR3 covers 14 residues. Here the CDR3 DNA reads TGCGCCAGCAGCCAAGAGGCGCGGGAGAGCGAGCAGTTCTTC. Translating gives CASSQEARESEQFF.